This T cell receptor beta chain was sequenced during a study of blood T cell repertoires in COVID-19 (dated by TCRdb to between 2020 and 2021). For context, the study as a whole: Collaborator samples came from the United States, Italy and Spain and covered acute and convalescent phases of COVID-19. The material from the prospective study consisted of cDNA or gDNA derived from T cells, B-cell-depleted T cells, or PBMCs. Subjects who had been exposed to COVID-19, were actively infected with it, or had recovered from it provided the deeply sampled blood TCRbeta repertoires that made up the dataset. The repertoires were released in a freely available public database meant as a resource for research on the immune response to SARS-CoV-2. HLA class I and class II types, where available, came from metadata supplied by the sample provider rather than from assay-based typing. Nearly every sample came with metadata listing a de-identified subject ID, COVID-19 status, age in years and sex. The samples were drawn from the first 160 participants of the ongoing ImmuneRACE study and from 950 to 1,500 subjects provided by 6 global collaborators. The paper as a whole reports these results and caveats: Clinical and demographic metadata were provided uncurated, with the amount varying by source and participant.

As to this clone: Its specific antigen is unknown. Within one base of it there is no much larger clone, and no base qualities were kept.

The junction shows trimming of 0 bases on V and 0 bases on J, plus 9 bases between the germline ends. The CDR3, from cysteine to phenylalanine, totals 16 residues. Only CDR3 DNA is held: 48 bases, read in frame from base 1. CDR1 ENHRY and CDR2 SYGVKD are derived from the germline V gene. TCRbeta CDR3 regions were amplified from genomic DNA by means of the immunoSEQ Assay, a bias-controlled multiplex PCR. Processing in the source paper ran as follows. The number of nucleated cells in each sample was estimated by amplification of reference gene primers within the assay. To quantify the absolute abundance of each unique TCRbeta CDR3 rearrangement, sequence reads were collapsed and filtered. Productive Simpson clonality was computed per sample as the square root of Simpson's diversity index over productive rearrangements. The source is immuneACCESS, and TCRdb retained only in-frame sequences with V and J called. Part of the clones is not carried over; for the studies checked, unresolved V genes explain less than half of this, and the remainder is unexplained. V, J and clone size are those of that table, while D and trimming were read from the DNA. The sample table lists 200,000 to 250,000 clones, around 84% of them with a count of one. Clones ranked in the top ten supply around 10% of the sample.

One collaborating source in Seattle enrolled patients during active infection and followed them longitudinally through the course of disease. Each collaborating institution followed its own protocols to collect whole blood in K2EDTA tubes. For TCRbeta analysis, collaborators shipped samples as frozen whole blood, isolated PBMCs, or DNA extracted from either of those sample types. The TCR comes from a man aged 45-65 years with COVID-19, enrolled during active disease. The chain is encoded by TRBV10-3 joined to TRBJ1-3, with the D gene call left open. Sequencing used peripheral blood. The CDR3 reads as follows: CAISESTGSSGNTIYF. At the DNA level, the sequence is TGTGCCATCAGTGAGTCGACGGGTAGCTCTGGAAACACCATATATTTT.